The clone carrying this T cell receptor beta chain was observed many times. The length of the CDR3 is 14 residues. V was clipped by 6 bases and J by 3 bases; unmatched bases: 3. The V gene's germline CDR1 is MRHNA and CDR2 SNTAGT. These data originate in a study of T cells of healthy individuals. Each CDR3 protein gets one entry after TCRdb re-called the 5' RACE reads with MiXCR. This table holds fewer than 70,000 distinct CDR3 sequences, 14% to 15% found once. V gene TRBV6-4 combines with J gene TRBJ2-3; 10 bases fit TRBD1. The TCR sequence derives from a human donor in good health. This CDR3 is CASSWTGGTDTQYF. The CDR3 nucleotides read TGTGCCAGCAGCTGGACAGGGGGTACAGATACGCAGTATTTT.